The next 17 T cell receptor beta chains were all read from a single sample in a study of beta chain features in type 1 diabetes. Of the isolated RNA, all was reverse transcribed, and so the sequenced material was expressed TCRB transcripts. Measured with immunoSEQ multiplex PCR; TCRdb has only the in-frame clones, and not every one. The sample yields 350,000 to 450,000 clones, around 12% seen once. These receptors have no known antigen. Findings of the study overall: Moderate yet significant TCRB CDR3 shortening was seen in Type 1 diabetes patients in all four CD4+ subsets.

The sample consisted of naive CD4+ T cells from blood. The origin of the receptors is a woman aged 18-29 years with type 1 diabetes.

The CDR3 region has the DNA TGTGCCAGCCGGGGGGCGGGTGGGCGATATGGCTACACCTTC. Its protein product is CASRGAGGRYGYTF. The chain uses TRBV5-4 and TRBJ1-2; a weak D match, TRBD1 (6 bases). The V end lost 7 bases, the J end lost 5 bases, and 18 bases lay between the germline ends. The CDR3 is 14 amino acids. Germline V gives CDR1 SGHNT, CDR2 YYREEE (reference sequence).

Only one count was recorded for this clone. CDR3 protein: CASSLTRNEQFF. In DNA form, the CDR3 reads TGTGCCAGCAGTTTGACTCGGAATGAGCAGTTCTTC. This chain joins TRBV6-5 and TRBJ2-1; D unresolved. Germline-derived CDR1 and CDR2 are MNHEY and SVGAGI. The CDR3 has 12 residues. V dropped 4 bases and J dropped 7 bases, with 8 bases sitting between them.

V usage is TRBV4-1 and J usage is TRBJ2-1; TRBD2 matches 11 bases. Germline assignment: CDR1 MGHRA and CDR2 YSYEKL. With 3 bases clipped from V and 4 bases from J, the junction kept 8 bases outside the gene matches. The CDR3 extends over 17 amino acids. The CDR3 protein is CASSHIAGGISYNEQFF. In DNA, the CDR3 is TGCGCCAGCAGCCATATAGCGGGGGGGATATCATACAATGAGCAGTTCTTC.

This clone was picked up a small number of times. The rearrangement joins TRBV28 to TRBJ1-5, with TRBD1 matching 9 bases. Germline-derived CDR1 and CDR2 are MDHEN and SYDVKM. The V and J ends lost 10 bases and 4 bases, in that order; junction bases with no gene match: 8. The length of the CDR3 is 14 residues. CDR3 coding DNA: TGTGCCACCTCCGGACAGGGGTTGAATCAGCCCCAGCATTTT. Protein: CATSGQGLNQPQHF.

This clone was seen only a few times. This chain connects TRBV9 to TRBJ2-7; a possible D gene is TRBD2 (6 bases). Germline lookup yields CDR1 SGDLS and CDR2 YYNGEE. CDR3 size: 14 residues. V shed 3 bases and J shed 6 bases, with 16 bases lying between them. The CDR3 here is CASSASPRGTEQYF. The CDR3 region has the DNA TGTGCCAGCAGCGCCAGCCCTCGGGGGACCGAGCAGTACTTC.

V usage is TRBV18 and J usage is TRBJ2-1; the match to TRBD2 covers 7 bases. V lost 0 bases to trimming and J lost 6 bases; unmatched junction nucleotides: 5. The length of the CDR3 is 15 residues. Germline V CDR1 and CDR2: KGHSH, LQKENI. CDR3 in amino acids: CASSPPSGGVNEQFF. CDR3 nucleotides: TGTGCCAGCTCACCACCGTCTGGGGGGGTCAATGAGCAGTTCTTC.

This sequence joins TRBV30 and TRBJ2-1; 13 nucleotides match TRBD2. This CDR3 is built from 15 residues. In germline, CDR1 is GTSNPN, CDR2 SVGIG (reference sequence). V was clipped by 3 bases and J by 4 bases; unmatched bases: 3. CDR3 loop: CAWRVTSGRYNEQFF. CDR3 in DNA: TGTGCCTGGAGGGTGACTAGCGGGAGGTACAATGAGCAGTTCTTC.

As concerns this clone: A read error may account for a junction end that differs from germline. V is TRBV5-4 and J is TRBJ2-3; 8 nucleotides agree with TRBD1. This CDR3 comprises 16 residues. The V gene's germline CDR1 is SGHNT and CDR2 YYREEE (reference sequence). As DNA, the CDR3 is TGCGCCAGCAGCCAAGATCCCGGCAGGGGGCAAGATACGCAGTATTTT. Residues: CASSQDPGRGQDTQYF.

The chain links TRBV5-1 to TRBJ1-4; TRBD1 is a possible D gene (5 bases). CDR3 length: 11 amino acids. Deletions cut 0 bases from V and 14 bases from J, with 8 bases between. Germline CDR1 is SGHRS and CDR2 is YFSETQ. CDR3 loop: CASSLDGGLFF. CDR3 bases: TGCGCCAGCAGCTTGGACGGGGGGCTGTTTTTT.

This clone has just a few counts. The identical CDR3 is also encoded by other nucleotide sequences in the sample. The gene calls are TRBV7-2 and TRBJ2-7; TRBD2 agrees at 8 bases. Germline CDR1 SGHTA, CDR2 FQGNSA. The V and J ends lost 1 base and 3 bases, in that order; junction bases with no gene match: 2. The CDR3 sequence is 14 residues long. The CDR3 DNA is TGTGCCAGCAGCTTAGGCGGGACTAGCTACGAGCAGTACTTC. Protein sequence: CASSLGGTSYEQYF.

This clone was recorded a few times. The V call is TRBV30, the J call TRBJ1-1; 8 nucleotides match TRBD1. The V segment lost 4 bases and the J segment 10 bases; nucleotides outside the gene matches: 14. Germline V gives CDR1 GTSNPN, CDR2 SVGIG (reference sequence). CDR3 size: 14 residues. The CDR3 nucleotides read TGTGCCTGGACCCTTGGGACAGGACCATTGGGAGCTTTCTTT. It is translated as CAWTLGTGPLGAFF.

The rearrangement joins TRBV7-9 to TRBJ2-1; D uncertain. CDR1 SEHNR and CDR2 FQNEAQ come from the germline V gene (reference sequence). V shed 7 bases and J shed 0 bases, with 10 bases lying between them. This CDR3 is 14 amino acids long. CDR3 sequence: CASTRMSSYNEQFF. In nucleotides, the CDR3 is TGTGCCAGCACCCGCATGAGCTCCTACAATGAGCAGTTCTTC.

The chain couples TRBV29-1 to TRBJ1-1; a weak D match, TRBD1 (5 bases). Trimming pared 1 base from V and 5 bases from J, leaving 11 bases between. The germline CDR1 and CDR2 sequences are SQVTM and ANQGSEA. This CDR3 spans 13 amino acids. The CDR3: CSVEVGGGTEAFF. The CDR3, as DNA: TGCAGCGTTGAAGTGGGGGGGGGAACTGAAGCTTTCTTT.

The CDR3 region has the DNA TGTGCCGCCAATGGACAGGGGAACACTGAAGCTTTCTTT. Its translation: CAANGQGNTEAFF. The rearrangement uses TRBV30 and TRBJ1-1; 8 bases agree with TRBD1. Trimming removed 8 bases from V and 1 base from J; junction bases left unmatched: 6. CDR1 is GTSNPN, CDR2 SVGIG, per germline (reference sequence). The CDR3 contains 13 residues.

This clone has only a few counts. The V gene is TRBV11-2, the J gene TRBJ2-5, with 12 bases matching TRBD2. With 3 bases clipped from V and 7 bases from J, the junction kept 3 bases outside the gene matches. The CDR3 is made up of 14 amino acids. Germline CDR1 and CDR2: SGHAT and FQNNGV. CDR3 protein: CASSLPSGGGTQYF. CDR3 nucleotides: TGTGCCAGCAGCTTGCCTAGCGGGGGGGGGACCCAGTACTTC.

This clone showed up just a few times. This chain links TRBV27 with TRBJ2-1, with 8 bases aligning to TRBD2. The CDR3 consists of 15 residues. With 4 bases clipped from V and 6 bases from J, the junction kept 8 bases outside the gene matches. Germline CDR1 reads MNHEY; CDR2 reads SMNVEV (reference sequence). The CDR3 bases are TGTGCCAGCAGTTCAGGGGCGGGGGGACGCAATGAGCAGTTCTTC. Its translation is CASSSGAGGRNEQFF.

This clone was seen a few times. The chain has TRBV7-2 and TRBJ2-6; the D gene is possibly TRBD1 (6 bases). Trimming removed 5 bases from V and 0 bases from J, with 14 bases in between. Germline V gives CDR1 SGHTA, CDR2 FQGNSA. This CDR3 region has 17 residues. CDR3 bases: TGTGCCAGCAGCCCCGCAGGGGCCCTCTCTGGGGCCAACGTCCTGACTTTC. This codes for CASSPAGALSGANVLTF. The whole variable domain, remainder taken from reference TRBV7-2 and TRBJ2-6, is GAGVSQSPSNKVTEKGKDVELRCDPISGHTALYWYRQSLGQGLEFLIYFQGNSAPDKSGLPSDRFSAERTGGSVSTLTIQRTQQEDSAVYLCASSPAGALSGANVLTFGAGSRLTVL.